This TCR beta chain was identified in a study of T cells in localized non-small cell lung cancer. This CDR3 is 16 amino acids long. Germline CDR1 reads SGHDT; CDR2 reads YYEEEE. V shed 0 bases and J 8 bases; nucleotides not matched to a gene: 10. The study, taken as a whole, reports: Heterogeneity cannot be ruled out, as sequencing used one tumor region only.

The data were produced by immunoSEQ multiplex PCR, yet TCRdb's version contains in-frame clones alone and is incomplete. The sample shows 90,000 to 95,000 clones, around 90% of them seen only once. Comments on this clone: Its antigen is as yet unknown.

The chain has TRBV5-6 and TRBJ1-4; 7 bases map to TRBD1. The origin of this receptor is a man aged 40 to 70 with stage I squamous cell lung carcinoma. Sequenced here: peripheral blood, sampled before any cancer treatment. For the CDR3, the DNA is TGTGCCAGCAGCTTGGTTCGAGGGGGGACAGAGGAAAAACTGTTTTTT. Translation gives CASSLVRGGTEEKLFF. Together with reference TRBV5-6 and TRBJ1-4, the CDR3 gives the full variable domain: DAGVTQSPTHLIKTRGQQVTLRCSPKSGHDTVSWYQQALGQGPQFIFQYYEEEERQRGNFPDRFSGHQFPNYSSELNVNALLLGDSALYLCASSLVRGGTEEKLFFGSGTQLSVL.